The source of this TCR beta chain is a study of T cells in Graves' hyperthyroidism and ophthalmopathy. Study-wide results and caveats: Ophthalmopathy onset followed model prediction by a median roughly six months. Separation of ophthalmopathy from stable hyperthyroidism was achieved by a 13 V-J model. Most thyroid-expanded clonotypes above 0.001 were also found in blood.

This clonotype was seen at least ten times. Its matching antigen is unknown. The diagnoses drew upon clinical symptoms, serum thyroxine and TRAb, thyroid ultrasound and orbital computed tomography. TCR beta CDR3 regions were amplified from RNA transcripts. The HTBI set primed first-round TCR CDR3 RT-PCR. TCRdb reanalysed the multiplex PCR reads using MiXCR and keeps one entry per CDR3 protein. The sample shows roughly 650,000 distinct CDR3 sequences, about a sixth of them seen only once. The germline CDR1 and CDR2 sequences are SNHLY and FYNNEI. V lost 3 bases and J lost 6, with 13 bases in between. This CDR3 contains 14 residues.

This rearrangement joins TRBV2 to TRBJ2-3; D is unclear. The source material was blood. This sequence originates from a woman aged 35 to 49 with Graves' ophthalmopathy. The CDR3 sequence: CASSEFLETDTQYF. CDR3 nucleotides: TGTGCCAGCAGTGAGTTTCTAGAGACTGATACGCAGTATTTT.